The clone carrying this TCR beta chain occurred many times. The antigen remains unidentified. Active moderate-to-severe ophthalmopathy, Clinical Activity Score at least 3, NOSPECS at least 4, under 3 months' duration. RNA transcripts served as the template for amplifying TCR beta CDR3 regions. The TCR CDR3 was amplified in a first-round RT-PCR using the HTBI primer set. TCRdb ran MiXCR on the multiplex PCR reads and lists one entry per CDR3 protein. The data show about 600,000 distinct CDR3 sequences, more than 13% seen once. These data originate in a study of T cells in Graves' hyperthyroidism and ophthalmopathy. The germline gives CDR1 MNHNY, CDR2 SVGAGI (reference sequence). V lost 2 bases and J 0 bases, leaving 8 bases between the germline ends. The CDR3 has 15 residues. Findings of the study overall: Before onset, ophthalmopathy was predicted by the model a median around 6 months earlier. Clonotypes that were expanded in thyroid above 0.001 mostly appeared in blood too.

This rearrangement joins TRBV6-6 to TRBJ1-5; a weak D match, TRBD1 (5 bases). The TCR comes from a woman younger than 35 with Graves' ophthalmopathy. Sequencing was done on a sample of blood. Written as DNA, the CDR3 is TGTGCCAGCAGTTACGACGGGGGTAGCAATCAGCCCCAGCATTTT. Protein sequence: CASSYDGGSNQPQHF.